Listed below are T cell receptor beta chains from one sample, sequenced in a study of T cells expressing NK-cell markers. From the 5' RACE reads, TCRdb lists one entry per CDR3 protein and no DNA. In all, the sample yields 400,000 to 500,000 distinct CDR3 sequences. The sample was blood T cells: a sorted CD56 or NKG2C T cell subset, CD4+ or CD8+ T cells, or bulk PBMC T cells (not recorded which). The receptors here all came from a woman between 18 and 70 years old in good health. Each CDR3 is given with its conserved first and last residue. The order of the fields is J gene, V gene, CDR3 protein.

>TRBJ2-1|TRBV5-1
CASSFGPSGRNEQFF
>TRBJ2-7|TRBV28
CASSSGLLTSFRQYF
>TRBJ2-1|TRBV3-1
CASSQSRLAGGNEQFF
>TRBJ2-1|TRBV5-1
CASSLVGGSNNEQFF
>TRBJ2-3|TRBV12-2
CASRLTSGYGTDTQYF
>TRBJ2-2|TRBV7-8
CASSLLSGELFF
>TRBJ2-1|TRBV12-3/TRBV12-4
CASGIQGFIYNEQFF
>TRBJ2-3|TRBV12-3/TRBV12-4
CASSPGTGIAQYF
>TRBJ1-2|TRBV12-3/TRBV12-4
CASAQGIYGYTF
>TRBJ1-1|TRBV6-5
CASSYNRDMNTEAFF
>TRBJ2-3|TRBV12-3/TRBV12-4
CASSQFGFSGRGDTQYF
>TRBJ2-2|TRBV20-1
CSVEGTNTGELFF
>TRBJ2-3|TRBV28
CASSFSSPRDTQYF
>TRBJ1-2|TRBV6-5
CASSYRQGANYGYTF
>TRBJ2-1|TRBV30
CAWSPPGTYSDNEQFF
>TRBJ1-5|TRBV19
CASSTTGTNQPQHF
>TRBJ2-1|TRBV6-5
CASHRGGNEQFF
>TRBJ2-5|TRBV29-1
CSVANYQETQYF
>TRBJ1-2|TRBV12-3/TRBV12-4
CASTIEVPAQGYGYTF
>TRBJ2-3|TRBV12-3/TRBV12-4
CASSLVPGTDTQYF
>TRBJ1-1|TRBV4-3
CASSQDAGRTEAFF
>TRBJ2-5|TRBV29-1
CSVAAVQETQYF
>TRBJ1-5|TRBV4-1
CASSQEGGRDRVGNQPQHF
>TRBJ2-3|TRBV6-2/TRBV6-3
CASTRLAGGPARDTQYF
>TRBJ2-5|TRBV7-9
CASSLGTGWKETQYF
>TRBJ1-3|TRBV30
CAGEQGSAGNTIYF
>TRBJ1-2|TRBV30
CAWRRQGGPNYGYTF
>TRBJ2-3|TRBV6-2/TRBV6-3
CASSSFPGQGTDTQYF
>TRBJ2-4|TRBV2
CASSEWGSNAIQYF
>TRBJ2-7|TRBV27
CASSLYPGQGSYEQYF
>TRBJ2-5|TRBV6-1
CASGARQGPGTQYF
>TRBJ2-5|TRBV20-1
CSASLGTGYQETQYF
>TRBJ2-2|TRBV10-3
CAISGQNTGELFF
>TRBJ2-5|TRBV27
CASSLGQTTGGETQYF
>TRBJ2-1|TRBV2
CASSVRNEQFF
>TRBJ2-1|TRBV7-9
CASSFPNRVNEQFF
>TRBJ1-4|TRBV2
CASDRGDGWSNEKLFF
>TRBJ2-3|TRBV7-6
CASSLGVLAGGDTQYF
>TRBJ2-1|TRBV10-2
CASSTSGGGYNEQFF
>TRBJ1-1|TRBV5-1
CASSSPDRGEAFF
>TRBJ1-1|TRBV28
CASTRIMNTEAFF
>TRBJ2-1|TRBV7-3
CASSLVDAGSSYNEQFF
>TRBJ2-3|TRBV20-1
CSAPLGTYTDTQYF
>TRBJ2-7|TRBV4-2
CASSQDAGLWVEQYF
>TRBJ2-1|TRBV7-9
CASSLGMGGHNEQFF
>TRBJ2-7|TRBV11-2
CASSLDMFYEQYF
>TRBJ2-5|TRBV7-6
CASSSYPLGEGRETQYF
>TRBJ2-2|TRBV29-1
CSVEPGTSGRAGELFF
>TRBJ2-1|TRBV11-2
CASSLFVPPTGASYNEQFF
>TRBJ1-1|TRBV19
CASRGAGWNTEAFF
>TRBJ2-7|TRBV12-3/TRBV12-4
CASSPTILTGEQYF